This T cell receptor beta chain emerged from a study of T cell changes during pregnancy in multiple sclerosis. Measured with immunoSEQ multiplex PCR; TCRdb has only the in-frame clones, and not every one. The repertoire includes about 85,000 clones, roughly nine tenths of them detected once, and approximately 2.4% sits in the top ten. V gave up 2 bases and J gave up 0 bases, with 16 bases separating them. The CDR3 runs 17 residues. Germline CDR1 MGHDK, CDR2 SYGVNS. The clonotype comes from a female donor with multiple sclerosis, enrolled in a pregnancy study. The rearrangement links TRBV25-1 to TRBJ2-5; no reliable D call. The sequencing used peripheral blood, collected in the first trimester of pregnancy. The CDR3 DNA is TGTGCCAGCAGTGAAAGTAGCTCATCTATTTACCAAGAGACCCAGTACTTC. This codes for CASSESSSSIYQETQYF.